The 10 T cell receptor beta chains in this list originate from one sample, sequenced in a study of T cells expressing NK-cell markers. TCRdb re-called the 5' RACE reads, yielding one record per CDR3 amino acid sequence without DNA. The record lists around 380,000 distinct CDR3 sequences, of which the ten most abundant hold roughly 10%. Sequenced input: blood T cells: a sorted CD56 or NKG2C T cell subset, CD4+ or CD8+ T cells, or bulk PBMC T cells (not recorded which). These receptors all come from a woman aged 50 to 60 in good health.

The chain joins TRBV2 to TRBJ2-1. Germline V gene data show CDR1 as SNHLY and CDR2 as FYNNEI. This CDR3 has 14 amino acids. CDR3 sequence: CASIGDYAYNEQFF.

The chain joins TRBV5-5 to TRBJ1-1. This CDR3 contains 13 residues. Per germline, CDR1 SGHKS and CDR2 YYEKEE (reference sequence). CDR3 residues: CASLRLMNTEAFF.

CDR3 sequence: CASSFRSSRAAKNIQYF. The chain combines TRBV12-3 or TRBV12-4 with TRBJ2-4. The CDR3 loop spans 17 amino acids.

The chain employs TRBV12-3 or TRBV12-4 and TRBJ2-1; TCRdb returns TRBD2, unconfirmable since there is no DNA. This CDR3 spans 20 amino acids. CDR3 protein: CASRSLSLSQRDLSYNEQFF.

The chain combines TRBV5-6 with TRBJ2-3; with no DNA, the TCRdb D assignment of TRBD2 cannot be verified. This CDR3 comprises 16 residues. In germline, CDR1 is SGHDT, CDR2 YYEEEE. CDR3 sequence: CASSSFGTVSTDTQYF.

This sequence joins TRBV7-9 and TRBJ1-1. Germline CDR1 SEHNR, CDR2 FQNEAQ (reference sequence). CDR3 length: 15 residues. CDR3: CASSLDRDTNTEAFF.

The chain uses TRBV24-1 and TRBJ2-1; TCRdb indicates TRBD2, and absent DNA this call remains unverified. This CDR3 region has 15 residues. Per the germline V gene, CDR1 is KGHDR and CDR2 is SFDVKD. The CDR3 sequence: CATSDFGGGPYEQFF.

The chain uses TRBV20-1 and TRBJ2-4; TCRdb reports TRBD2, a call that lacks DNA to check it against. This CDR3 comprises 16 residues. Germline V gene lookup returns CDR1 DFQATT and CDR2 SNEGSKA (reference sequence). CDR3 in amino acids: CSARVRELIAKNIQYF.

CDR3 protein: CASDRSMDGTGPTQYF. The genes are TRBV12-5 and TRBJ2-5; absent DNA, TCRdb's TRBD2 call cannot be checked. CDR3 size: 16 residues. Germline assignment: CDR1 LGHNT and CDR2 FRNRAP.

The chain recombines TRBV11-2 with TRBJ1-6. This CDR3 region has 14 residues. Germline V gene data show CDR1 as SGHAT and CDR2 as FQNNGV. CDR3 residues: CASSINPSGSPLHF.